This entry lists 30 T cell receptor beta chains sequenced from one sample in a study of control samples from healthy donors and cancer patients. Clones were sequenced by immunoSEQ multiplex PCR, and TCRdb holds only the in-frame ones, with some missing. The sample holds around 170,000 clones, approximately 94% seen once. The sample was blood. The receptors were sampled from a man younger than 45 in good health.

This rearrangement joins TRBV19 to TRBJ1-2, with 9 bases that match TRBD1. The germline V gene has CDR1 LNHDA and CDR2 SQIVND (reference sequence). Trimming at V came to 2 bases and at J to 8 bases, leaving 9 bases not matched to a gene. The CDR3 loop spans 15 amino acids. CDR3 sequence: CASSIIGDRDKGYTF. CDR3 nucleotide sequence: TGTGCCAGTAGTATAATAGGGGACAGGGACAAAGGCTACACCTTC.

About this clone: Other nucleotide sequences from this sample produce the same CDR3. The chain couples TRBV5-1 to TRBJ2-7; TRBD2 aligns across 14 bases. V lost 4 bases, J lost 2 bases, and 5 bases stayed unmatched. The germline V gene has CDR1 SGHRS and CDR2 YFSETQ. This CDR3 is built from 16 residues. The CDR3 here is CASSPGLAGGAYEQYF. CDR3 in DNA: TGCGCCAGCAGCCCCGGACTAGCGGGAGGTGCCTACGAGCAGTACTTC. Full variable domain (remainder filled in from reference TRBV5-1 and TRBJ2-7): KAGVTQTPRYLIKTRGQQVTLSCSPISGHRSVSWYQQTPGQGLQFLFEYFSETQRNKGNFPGRFSGRQFSNSRSEMNVSTLELGDSALYLCASSPGLAGGAYEQYFGPGTRLTVT.

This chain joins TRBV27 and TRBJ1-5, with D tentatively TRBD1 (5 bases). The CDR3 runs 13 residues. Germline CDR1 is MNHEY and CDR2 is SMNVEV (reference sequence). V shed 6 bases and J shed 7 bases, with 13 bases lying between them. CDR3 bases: TGTGCCAGCAGCCCGGGGGTAGTGCAGCCCCAGCATTTT. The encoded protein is CASSPGVVQPQHF.

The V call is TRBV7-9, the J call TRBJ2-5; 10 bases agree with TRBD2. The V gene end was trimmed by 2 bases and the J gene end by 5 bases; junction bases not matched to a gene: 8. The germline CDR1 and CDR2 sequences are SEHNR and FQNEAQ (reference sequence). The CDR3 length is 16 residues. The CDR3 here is CASSLRTSGRGETQYF. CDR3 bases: TGTGCCAGCAGCTTACGGACTAGCGGACGAGGGGAGACCCAGTACTTC. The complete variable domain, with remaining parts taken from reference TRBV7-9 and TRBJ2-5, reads DTGVSQNPRHKITKRGQNVTFRCDPISEHNRLYWYRQTLGQGPEFLTYFQNEAQLEKSRLLSDRFSAERPKGSFSTLEIQRTEQGDSAMYLCASSLRTSGRGETQYFGPGTRLLVL.

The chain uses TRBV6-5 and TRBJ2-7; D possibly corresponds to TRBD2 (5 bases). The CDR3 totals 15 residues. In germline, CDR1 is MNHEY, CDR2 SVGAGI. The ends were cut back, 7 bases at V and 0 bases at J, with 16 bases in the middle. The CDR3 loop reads CASNPARTSSYEQYF. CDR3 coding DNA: TGTGCCAGCAATCCCGCGAGGACTTCCTCCTACGAGCAGTACTTC.

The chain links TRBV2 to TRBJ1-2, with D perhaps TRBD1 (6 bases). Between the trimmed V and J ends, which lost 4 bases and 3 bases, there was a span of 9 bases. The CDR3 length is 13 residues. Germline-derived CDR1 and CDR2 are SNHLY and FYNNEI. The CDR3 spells CASSGGGHYGYTF. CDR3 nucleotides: TGTGCCAGCAGTGGGGGGGGCCACTATGGCTACACCTTC. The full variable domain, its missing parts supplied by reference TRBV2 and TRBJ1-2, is EPEVTQTPSHQVTQMGQEVILRCVPISNHLYFYWYRQILGQKVEFLVSFYNNEISEKSEIFDDQFSVERPDGSNFTLKIRSTKLEDSAMYFCASSGGGHYGYTFGSGTRLTVV.

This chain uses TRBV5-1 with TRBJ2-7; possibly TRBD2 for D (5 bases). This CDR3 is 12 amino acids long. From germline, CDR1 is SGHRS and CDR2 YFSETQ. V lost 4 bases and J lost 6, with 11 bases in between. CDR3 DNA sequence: TGCGCCAGCAGCCCTAGAGGGTTCGAGCAGTACTTC. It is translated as CASSPRGFEQYF.

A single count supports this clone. CDR3 sequence (DNA): TGTGCCAGCAGTACCGGGACAGGTGACTATGAAAAACTGTTTTTT. This encodes CASSTGTGDYEKLFF. V gene TRBV6-5 combines with J gene TRBJ1-4, with 8 bases lining up with TRBD1. Germline V gene sequence: CDR1 MNHEY, CDR2 SVGAGI. CDR3 size: 15 residues. With V trimmed by 5 bases and J by 6 bases, 8 bases remained unmatched.

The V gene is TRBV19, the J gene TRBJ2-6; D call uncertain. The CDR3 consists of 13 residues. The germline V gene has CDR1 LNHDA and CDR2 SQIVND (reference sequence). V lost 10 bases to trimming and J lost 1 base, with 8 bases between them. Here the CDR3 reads CATSQSGANVLTF. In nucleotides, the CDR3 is TGTGCCACTTCCCAATCTGGGGCCAACGTCCTGACTTTC.

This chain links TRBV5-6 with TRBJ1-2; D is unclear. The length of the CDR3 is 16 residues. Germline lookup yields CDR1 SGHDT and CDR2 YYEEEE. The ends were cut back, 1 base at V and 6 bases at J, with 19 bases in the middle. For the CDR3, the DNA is TGTGCCAGCAGCTTGCGGCAGTTCCGCATTAAGGATGGCTACACCTTC. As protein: CASSLRQFRIKDGYTF.

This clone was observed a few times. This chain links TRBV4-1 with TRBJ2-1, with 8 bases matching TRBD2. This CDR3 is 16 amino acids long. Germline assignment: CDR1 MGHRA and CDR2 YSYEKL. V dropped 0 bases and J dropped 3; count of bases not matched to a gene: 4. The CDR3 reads CASSQEGLVGYNEQFF. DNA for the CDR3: TGCGCCAGCAGCCAAGAGGGACTAGTAGGCTACAATGAGCAGTTCTTC.

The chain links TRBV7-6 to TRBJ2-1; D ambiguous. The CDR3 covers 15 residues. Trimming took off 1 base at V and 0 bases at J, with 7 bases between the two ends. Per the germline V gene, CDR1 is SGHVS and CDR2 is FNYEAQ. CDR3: CASSLVFNSYNEQFF. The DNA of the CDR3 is TGTGCCAGCAGCTTAGTGTTCAACTCCTACAATGAGCAGTTCTTC.

In nucleotides, the CDR3 is TGTGCCAGCTCACAAACCTCCATTATTCCAGAGGGGGAGGGCAATCAGCCCCAGCATTTT. Amino acids: CASSQTSIIPEGEGNQPQHF. J is TRBJ1-5 and V is TRBV18; D possibly corresponds to TRBD1 (6 bases). V was pared by 4 bases and J by 2 bases, with 27 bases between. The CDR3 loop spans 20 amino acids. Germline lookup yields CDR1 KGHSH and CDR2 LQKENI.

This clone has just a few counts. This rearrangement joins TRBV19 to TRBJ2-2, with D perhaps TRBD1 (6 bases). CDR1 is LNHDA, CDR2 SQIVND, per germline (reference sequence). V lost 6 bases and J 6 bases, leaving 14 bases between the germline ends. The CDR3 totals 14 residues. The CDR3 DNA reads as TGTGCCAGTAGGTTTCATCAGGGGTCCGGGGAGCTGTTTTTT. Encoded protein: CASRFHQGSGELFF.

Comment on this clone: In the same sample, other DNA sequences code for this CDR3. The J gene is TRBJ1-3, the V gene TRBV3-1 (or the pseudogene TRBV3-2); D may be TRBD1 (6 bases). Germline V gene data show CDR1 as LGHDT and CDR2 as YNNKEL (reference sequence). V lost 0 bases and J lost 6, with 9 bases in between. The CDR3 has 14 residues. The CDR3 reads CASSQDTGANTIYF. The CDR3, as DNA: TGTGCCAGCAGCCAAGATACGGGGGCAAACACCATATATTTT.

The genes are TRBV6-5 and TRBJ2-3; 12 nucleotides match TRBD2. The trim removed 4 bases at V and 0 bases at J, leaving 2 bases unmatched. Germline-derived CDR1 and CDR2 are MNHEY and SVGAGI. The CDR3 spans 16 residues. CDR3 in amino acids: CASSSLAGGSTDTQYF. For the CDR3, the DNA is TGTGCCAGCAGTTCCCTAGCGGGGGGGAGCACAGATACGCAGTATTTT.

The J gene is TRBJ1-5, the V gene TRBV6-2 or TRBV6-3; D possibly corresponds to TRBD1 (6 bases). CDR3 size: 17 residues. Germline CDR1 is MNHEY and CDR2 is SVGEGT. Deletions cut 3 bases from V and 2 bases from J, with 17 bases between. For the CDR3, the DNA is TGTGCCAGCAGTTATGCGTCGACAGGATGGGGCAATCAGCCCCAGCATTTT. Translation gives CASSYASTGWGNQPQHF.

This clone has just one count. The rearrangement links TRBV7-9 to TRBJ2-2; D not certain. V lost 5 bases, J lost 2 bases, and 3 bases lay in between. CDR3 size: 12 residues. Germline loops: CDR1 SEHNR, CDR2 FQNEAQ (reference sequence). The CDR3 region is CASSHNTGELFF. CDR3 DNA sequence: TGTGCCAGCAGCCATAACACCGGGGAGCTGTTTTTT.

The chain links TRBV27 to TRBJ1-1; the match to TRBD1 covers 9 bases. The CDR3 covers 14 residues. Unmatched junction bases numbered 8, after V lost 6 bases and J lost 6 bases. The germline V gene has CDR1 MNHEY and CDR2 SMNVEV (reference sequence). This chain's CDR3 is CASRMTGGIPEAFF. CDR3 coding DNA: TGTGCCAGCAGAATGACAGGGGGGATACCTGAAGCTTTCTTT.

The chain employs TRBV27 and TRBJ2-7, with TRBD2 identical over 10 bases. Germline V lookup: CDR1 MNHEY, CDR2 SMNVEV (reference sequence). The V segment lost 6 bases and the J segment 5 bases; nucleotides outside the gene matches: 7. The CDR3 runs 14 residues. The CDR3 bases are TGTGCCAGCAGCCCAGCGGGAGGGAGACACGAGCAGTACTTC. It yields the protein CASSPAGGRHEQYF.

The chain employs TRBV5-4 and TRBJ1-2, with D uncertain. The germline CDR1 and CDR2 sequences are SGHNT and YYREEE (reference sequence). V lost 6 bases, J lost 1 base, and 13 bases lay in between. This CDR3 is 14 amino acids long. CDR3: CASTQTGNNYGYTF. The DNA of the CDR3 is TGTGCCAGCACCCAGACGGGGAATAACTATGGCTACACCTTC.

The CDR3 DNA reads as TGTGCCAGCAGCTTAGCGCAGGCCGTTAGGGGCTACACCTTC. This encodes CASSLAQAVRGYTF. The chain couples TRBV7-9 to TRBJ1-2; unclear D gene. V lost 0 bases to trimming and J lost 8 bases, with 13 bases between them. This CDR3 spans 14 amino acids. The germline CDR1 and CDR2 sequences are SEHNR and FQNEAQ (reference sequence).

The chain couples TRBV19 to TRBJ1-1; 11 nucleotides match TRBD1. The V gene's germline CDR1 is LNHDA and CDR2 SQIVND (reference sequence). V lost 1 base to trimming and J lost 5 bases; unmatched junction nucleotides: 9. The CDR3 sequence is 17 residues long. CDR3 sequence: CASSIGPGQGVETEAFF. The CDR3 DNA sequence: TGTGCCAGTAGTATAGGACCGGGACAGGGGGTCGAGACTGAAGCTTTCTTT.

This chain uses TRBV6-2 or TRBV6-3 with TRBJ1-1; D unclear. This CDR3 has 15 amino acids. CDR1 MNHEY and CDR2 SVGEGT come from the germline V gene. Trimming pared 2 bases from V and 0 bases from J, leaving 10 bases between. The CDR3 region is CASSYNTVVNTEAFF. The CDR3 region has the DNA TGTGCCAGCAGTTACAATACGGTAGTGAACACTGAAGCTTTCTTT.

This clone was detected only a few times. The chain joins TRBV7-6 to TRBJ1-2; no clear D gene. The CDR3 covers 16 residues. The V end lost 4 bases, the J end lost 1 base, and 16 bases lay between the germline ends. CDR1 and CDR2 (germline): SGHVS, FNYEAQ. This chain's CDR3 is CASSSYSGGLNYGYTF. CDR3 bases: TGTGCCAGCAGCTCCTATTCCGGCGGGCTTAACTATGGCTACACCTTC.

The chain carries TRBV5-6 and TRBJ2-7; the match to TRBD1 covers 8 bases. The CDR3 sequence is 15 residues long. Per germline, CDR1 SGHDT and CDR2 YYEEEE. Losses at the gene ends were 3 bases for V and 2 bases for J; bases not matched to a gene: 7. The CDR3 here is CASSYRGQVTYEQYF. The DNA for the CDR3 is TGTGCCAGCAGCTACCGGGGACAGGTCACCTACGAGCAGTACTTC.

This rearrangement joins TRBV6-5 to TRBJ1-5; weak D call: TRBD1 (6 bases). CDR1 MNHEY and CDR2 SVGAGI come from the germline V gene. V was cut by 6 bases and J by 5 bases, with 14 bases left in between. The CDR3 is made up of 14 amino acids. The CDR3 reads CASSISGADQPQHF. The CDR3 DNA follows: TGTGCCAGCAGCATATCGGGGGCGGATCAGCCCCAGCATTTT.

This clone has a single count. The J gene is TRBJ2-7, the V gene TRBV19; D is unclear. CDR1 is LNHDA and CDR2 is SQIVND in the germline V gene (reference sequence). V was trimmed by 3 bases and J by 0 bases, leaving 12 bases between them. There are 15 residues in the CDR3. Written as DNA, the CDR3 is TGTGCCAGTAGTATTATGGGCACGAGCTCCTACGAGCAGTACTTC. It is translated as CASSIMGTSSYEQYF.

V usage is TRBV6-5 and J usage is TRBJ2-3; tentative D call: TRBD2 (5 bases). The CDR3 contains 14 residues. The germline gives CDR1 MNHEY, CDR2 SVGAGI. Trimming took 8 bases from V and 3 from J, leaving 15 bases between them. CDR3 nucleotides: TGTGCCAGCCGAACTAGTCGCGCTACAGATACGCAGTATTTT. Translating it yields CASRTSRATDTQYF.

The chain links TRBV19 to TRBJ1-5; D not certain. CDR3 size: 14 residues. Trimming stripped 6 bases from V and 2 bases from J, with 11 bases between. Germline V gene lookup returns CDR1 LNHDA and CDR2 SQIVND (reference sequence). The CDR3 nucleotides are TGTGCCAGTAGCTCGTTGTTACGCAATCAGCCCCAGCATTTT. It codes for CASSSLLRNQPQHF. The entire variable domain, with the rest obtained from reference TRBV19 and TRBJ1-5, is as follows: DGGITQSPKYLFRKEGQNVTLSCEQNLNHDAMYWYRQDPGQGLRLIYYSQIVNDFQKGDIAEGYSVSREKKESFPLTVTSAQKNPTAFYLCASSSLLRNQPQHFGDGTRLSIL.